This T cell receptor beta chain was identified in a study of blood T cell repertoires in COVID-19. As for the study in general: The United States, Italy and Spain provided the acute and convalescent COVID-19 samples. In each case, the material was cDNA or gDNA derived from T cells, B-cell-depleted T cells, or PBMCs.

This CDR3 has 15 amino acids. Germline V gives CDR1 ENHRY, CDR2 SYGVKD. Trimming pared 0 bases from V and 4 bases from J, leaving 12 bases between. As handled by the study authors: Counts of nucleated cells, estimated from reference gene primer amplification, were obtained. TCRdb's copy holds only in-frame clones and misses some; the assay was immunoSEQ multiplex PCR. The V and J calls and clone size are taken from that table; D and trimming were inferred from the DNA. This table holds more than 95,000 clones, 75% to 95% found once. The source of this sequence is a human donor in a cohort sampled during active COVID-19. The sample consisted of peripheral blood. The chain carries TRBV10-3 and TRBJ1-1; D is ambiguous. CDR3 amino acids: CAISESPGHGTEAFF. CDR3 nucleotides: TGTGCCATCAGTGAGTCCCCGGGTCACGGCACTGAAGCTTTCTTT.